This T cell receptor beta chain was identified during a study of T cells after yellow fever vaccination. The junction had 8 bases not matched to a gene; V was cut back by 0 bases and J by 7 bases. CDR1 and CDR2 (germline): SGHNT, YYREEE (reference sequence). The length of the CDR3 is 15 residues. Study conclusions and caveats: A large majority of primary-vaccination clones showed up again after the booster (roughly 96% CD4, roughly 91% CD8).

TCRdb analysed the 5' RACE reads with MiXCR anew, one entry per CDR3 protein. The top ten hold just under 3% of the sample, which has 170,000 or so distinct CDR3 sequences, about 6.2% seen once. This clonotype was seen more than once but under ten times. Its antigen is still unknown. This clonotype was sampled from a man aged 18 to 30 who received the YFV17D yellow fever vaccine. The V call is TRBV5-4, the J call TRBJ2-3, with TRBD2 identical over 7 bases. The material was CD4+ T cells sorted from PBMCs, obtained on the day of the first yellow fever vaccination. CDR3 protein: CASSLGGPGGNTQYF. Written as DNA, the CDR3 is TGTGCCAGCAGCTTGGGGGGACCGGGGGGAAATACGCAGTATTTT.